This T cell receptor beta chain was recorded in a study of CD8 T cells in ankylosing spondylitis. Regarding the study as a whole: Ankylosing spondylitis blood seemed to carry a telltale TCR beta motif made of fewer than ten highly homologous variants.

The CDR3 has 13 residues. V gave up 4 bases and J gave up 4 bases, with 11 bases separating them. The germline V gene has CDR1 SGHRS and CDR2 YFSETQ. This clonotype was seen more than once but under ten times. Antigen specificity is unknown. MiXCR was run by TCRdb on the 5' RACE reads, yielding one entry per CDR3 protein. The table has 300,000 to 400,000 distinct CDR3 sequences, roughly 14% seen once. Material: blood, either unsorted or a sorted T cell fraction (not recorded which). This receptor was taken from a male donor with ankylosing spondylitis or in good health (not recorded which). V is TRBV5-1 and J is TRBJ1-1; no reliable D call. CDR3 nucleotide sequence: TGCGCCAGCAGCCGGGAGGCGGGCACTGAAGCTTTCTTT. This gives the protein CASSREAGTEAFF.